This T cell receptor (beta chain) was identified in a study of shared clonotypes between healthy human individuals. This CDR3 has 17 amino acids. Study-level points and caveats: Sorted-subset sequencing was shown by rarefaction to be incomplete despite large depth.

Comment on this clone: Its cognate antigen is unknown.

Data came from immunoSEQ multiplex PCR; TCRdb stores just in-frame clones and leaves some out. The table lists millions of clones, about 92% of them singletons. CD8 cells regarded as naive lacked CD45RO, were positively chosen for CCR7, and omitted terminally differentiated effector memory CD45RA+ cells. Sequencing used naive CD8+ T cells from PBMCs. The source is a man younger than 35 in good health. Some clones in this sample may be carry-over from other donors' samples. V gene TRBV21-1 combines with J gene TRBJ2-2; the DNA was not used to check the table's D call, TRBD1. TRBV21-1 is a listed pseudogene. This CDR3 reads CASSKVVDTRDTGELFF. CDR3 DNA: TGTGCCAGCAGCAAAGTAGTAGATACCAGGGACACCGGGGAGCTGTTTTTT.